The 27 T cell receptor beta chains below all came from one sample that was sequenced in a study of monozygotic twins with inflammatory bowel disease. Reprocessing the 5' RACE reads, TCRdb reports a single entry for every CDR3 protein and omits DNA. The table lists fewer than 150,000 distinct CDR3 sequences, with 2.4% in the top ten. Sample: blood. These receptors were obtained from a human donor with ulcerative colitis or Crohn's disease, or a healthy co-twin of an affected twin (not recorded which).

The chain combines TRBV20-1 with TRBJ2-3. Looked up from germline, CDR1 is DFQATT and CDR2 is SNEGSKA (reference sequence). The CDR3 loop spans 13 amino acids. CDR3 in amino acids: CSALPDRTDTQYF.

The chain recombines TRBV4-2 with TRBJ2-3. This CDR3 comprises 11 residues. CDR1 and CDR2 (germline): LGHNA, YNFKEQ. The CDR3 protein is CASRSADTQYF.

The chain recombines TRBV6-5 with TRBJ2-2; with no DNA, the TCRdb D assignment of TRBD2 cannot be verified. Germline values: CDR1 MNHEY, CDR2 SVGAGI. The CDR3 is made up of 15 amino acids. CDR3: CASVTSGGGTGELFF.

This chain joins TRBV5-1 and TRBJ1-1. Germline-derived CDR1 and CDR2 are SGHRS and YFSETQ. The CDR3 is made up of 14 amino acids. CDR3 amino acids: CASSFLGSDGEAFF.

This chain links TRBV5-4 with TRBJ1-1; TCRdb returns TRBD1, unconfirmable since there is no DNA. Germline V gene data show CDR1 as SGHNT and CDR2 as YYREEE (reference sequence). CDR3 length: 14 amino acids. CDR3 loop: CASRWRGGDTEAFF. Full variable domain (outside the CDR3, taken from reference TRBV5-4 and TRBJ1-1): ETGVTQSPTHLIKTRGQQVTLRCSSQSGHNTVSWYQQALGQGPQFIFQYYREEENGRGNFPPRFSGLQFPNYSSELNVNALELDDSALYLCASRWRGGDTEAFFGQGTRLTVV.

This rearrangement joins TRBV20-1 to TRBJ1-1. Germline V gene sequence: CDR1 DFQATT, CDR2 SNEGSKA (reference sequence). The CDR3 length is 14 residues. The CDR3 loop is CSARRPPRNTEAFF.

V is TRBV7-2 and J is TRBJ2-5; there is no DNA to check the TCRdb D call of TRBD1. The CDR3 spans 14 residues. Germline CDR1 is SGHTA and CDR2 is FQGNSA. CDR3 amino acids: CASSPQGSPETQYF. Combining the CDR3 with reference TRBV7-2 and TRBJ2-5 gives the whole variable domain GAGVSQSPSNKVTEKGKDVELRCDPISGHTALYWYRQSLGQGLEFLIYFQGNSAPDKSGLPSDRFSAERTGGSVSTLTIQRTQQEDSAVYLCASSPQGSPETQYFGPGTRLLVL.

The CDR3: CSARAGFQGSNSPLHF. V is TRBV20-1 and J is TRBJ1-6; TCRdb calls TRBD1, which cannot be checked without DNA. In germline, CDR1 is DFQATT, CDR2 SNEGSKA (reference sequence). The CDR3 contains 16 residues.

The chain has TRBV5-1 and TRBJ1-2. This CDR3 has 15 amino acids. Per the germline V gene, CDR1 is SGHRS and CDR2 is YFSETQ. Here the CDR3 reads CASSLELSGNYGYTF.

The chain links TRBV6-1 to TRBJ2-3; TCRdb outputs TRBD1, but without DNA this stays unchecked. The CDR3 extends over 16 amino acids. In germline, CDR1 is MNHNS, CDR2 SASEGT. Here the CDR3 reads CASSGATGESTDTQYF.

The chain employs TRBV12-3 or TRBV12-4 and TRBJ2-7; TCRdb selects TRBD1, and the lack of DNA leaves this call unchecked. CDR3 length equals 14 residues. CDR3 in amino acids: CASSLVDSAYEQYF.

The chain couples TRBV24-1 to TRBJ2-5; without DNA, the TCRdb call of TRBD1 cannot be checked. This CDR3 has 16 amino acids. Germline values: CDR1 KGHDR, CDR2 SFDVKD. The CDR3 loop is CATSDPREDPGQTQYF.

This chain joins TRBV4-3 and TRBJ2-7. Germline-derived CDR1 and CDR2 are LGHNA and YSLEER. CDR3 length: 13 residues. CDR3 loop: CASSQDSGYEQYF.

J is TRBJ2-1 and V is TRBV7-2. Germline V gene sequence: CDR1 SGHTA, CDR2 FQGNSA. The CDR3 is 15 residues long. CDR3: CASSHGFSSYNEQFF.

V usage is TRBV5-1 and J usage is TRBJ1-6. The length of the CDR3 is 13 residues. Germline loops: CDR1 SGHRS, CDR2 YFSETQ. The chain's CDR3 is CASSHPEESPLHF.

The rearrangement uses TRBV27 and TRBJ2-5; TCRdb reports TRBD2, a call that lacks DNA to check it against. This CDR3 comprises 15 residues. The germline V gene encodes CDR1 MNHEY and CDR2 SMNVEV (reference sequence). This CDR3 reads CASSPGPGNQETQYF.

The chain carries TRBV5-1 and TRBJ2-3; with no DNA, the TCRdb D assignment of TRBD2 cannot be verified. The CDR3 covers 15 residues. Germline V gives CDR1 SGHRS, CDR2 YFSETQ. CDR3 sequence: CASSVSSGGPDTQYF.

The CDR3 sequence: CATSGGDITGGSPLHF. The gene calls are TRBV24-1 and TRBJ1-6; as DNA is missing, the TRBD1 call by TCRdb cannot be tested. The CDR3 has 16 residues. The V gene's germline CDR1 is KGHDR and CDR2 SFDVKD.

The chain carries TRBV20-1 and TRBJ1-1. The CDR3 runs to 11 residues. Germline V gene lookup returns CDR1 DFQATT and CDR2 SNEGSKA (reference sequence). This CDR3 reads CIGGTHTEAFF.

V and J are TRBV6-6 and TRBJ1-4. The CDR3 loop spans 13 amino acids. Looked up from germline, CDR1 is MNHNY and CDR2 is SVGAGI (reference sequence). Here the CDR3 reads CASRVSPNEKLFF.

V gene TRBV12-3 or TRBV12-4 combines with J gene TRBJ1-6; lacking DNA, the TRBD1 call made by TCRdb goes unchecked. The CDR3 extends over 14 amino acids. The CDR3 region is CASSLGTANSPLHF.

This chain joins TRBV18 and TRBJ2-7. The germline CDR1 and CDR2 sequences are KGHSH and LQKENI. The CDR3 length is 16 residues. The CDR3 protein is CASSPGRSSGIYEQYF.

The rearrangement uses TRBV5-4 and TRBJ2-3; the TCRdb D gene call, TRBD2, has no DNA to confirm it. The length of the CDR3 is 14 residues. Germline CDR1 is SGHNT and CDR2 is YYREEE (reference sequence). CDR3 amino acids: CASSRDSRTDTQYF. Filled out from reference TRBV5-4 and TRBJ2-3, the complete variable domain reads ETGVTQSPTHLIKTRGQQVTLRCSSQSGHNTVSWYQQALGQGPQFIFQYYREEENGRGNFPPRFSGLQFPNYSSELNVNALELDDSALYLCASSRDSRTDTQYFGPGTRLTVL.

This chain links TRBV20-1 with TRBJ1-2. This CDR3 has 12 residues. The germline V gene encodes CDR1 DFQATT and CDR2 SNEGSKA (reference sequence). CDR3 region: CSARAEKDGYTF.

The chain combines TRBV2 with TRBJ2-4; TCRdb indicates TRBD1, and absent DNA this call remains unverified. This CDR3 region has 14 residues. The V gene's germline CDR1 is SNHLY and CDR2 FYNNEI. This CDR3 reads CASSPTGAGNIQYF.

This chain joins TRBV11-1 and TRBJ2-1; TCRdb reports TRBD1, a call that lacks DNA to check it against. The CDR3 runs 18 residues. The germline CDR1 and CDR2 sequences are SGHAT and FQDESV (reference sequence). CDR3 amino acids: CASSPIPGQGVNYNEQFF.

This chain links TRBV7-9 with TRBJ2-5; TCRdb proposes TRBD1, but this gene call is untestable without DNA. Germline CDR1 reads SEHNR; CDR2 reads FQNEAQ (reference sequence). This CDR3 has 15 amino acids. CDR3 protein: CASSNWDRAQETQYF.